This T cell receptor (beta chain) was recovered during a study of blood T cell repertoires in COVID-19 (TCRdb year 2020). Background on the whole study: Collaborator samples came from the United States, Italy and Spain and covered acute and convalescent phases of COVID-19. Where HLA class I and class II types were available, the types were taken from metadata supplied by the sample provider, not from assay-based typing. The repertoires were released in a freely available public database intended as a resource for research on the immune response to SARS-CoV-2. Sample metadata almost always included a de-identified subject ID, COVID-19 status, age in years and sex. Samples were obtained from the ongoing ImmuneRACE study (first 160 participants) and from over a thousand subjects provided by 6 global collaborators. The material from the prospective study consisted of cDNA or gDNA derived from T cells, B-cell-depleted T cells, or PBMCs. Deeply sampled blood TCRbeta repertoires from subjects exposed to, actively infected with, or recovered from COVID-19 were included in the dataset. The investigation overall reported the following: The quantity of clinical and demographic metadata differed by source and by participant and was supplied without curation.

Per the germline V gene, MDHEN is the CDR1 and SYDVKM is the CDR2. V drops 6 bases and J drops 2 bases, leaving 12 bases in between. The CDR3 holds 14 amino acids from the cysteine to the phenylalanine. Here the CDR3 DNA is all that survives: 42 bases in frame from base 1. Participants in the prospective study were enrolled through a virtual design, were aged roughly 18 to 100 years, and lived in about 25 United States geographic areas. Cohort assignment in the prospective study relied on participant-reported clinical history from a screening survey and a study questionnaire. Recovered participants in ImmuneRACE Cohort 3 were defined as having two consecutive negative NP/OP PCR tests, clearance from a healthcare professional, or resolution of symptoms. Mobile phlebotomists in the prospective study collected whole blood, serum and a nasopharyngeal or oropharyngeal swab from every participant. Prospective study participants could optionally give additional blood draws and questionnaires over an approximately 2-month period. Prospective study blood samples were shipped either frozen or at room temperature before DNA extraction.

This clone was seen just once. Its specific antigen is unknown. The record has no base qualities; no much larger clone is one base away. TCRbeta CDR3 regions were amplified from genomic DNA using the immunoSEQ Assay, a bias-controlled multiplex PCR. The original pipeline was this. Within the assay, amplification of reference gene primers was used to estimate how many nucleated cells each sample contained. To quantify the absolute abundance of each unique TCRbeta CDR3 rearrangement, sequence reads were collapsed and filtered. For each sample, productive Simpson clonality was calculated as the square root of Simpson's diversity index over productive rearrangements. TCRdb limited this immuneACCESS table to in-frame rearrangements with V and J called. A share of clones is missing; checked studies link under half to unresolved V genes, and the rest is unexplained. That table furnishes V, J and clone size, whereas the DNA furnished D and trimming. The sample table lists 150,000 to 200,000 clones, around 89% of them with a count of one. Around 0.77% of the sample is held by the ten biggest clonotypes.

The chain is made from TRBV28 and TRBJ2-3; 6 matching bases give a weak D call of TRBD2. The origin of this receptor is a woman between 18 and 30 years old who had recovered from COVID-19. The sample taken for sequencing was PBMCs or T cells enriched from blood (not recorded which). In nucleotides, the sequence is TGTGCCAGCAGATCTAGCGATACCACAGATACGCAGTATTTT. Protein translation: CASRSSDTTDTQYF.